Listed below are T cell receptor beta chains from one sample, sequenced in a study of T cell responses to AZD1222 COVID-19 vaccine. The assay was immunoSEQ multiplex PCR, and TCRdb's table has in-frame clones only and misses some. The table shows about 150,000 clones, with 75% to 95% occurring only once. Sequencing used peripheral blood, obtained on day 0 of AZD1222 vaccination. The receptors here all came from an adult in good health. Each CDR3 is given with its conserved first and last residue. Each record gives: D gene, clone size, J gene, V gene, CDR3 DNA, CDR3 protein. A D gene is named only where the DNA matches it firmly. Not every row has a clone size; where given, it reads once, few, many or a size class.

TRBD1,.,TRBJ1-5,TRBV28,TGTGCCAGCAGTAGTATAGGGACAGCGAGAAATCAGCCCCAGCATTTT,CASSSIGTARNQPQHF
TRBD2,.,TRBJ2-2,TRBV6-2/TRBV6-3,TGTGCCAGCAGCCAGACTAGCGGGACTGCCGGGGAGCTGTTTTTT,CASSQTSGTAGELFF
.,.,TRBJ1-1,TRBV7-9,TGTGCCAGCAGCTTTCTTGGGGGGAACACTGAAGCTTTCTTT,CASSFLGGNTEAFF
.,.,TRBJ1-2,TRBV4-2,TGTGCCAGCAGCCAAGATCTAGGGGTCTATGGCTACACCTTC,CASSQDLGVYGYTF
.,.,TRBJ2-5,TRBV2,TGTGCCAGCAAAAACCCCGTAACTCACCAAGAGACCCAGTACTTC,CASKNPVTHQETQYF
.,.,TRBJ2-1,TRBV27,TGTGCCAGCAGCCACTATTCAAATGAGCAGTTCTTC,CASSHYSNEQFF
TRBD1,few,TRBJ2-1,TRBV18,TGTGCCAGCTCACACCGCGGACAGGGGCCCCTCAATGAGCAGTTCTTC,CASSHRGQGPLNEQFF
TRBD1,.,TRBJ1-1,TRBV15,TGTGCCACCAGCAGAGACTTTTCGACAGGGTCGAACACTGAAGCTTTCTTT,CATSRDFSTGSNTEAFF
.,.,TRBJ2-6,TRBV4-2,TGTGCCAGCAGCCAAGATTCAGTCCGGGACACTAACTCTGGGGCCAACGTCCTGACTTTC,CASSQDSVRDTNSGANVLTF
.,.,TRBJ2-1,TRBV4-1,TGCGCCAGCAGCCAAGGTCGGTCCTTTAGTAAGCAGTTCTTC,CASSQGRSFSKQFF
TRBD2,.,TRBJ2-5,TRBV4-1,TGCGCCAGCAGCCAAGATTATGGGGTAGCGGGAGAGACCCAGTACTTC,CASSQDYGVAGETQYF
TRBD2,once,TRBJ2-2,TRBV25-1,TGTGCCAGCAGTGAAGCGGCTAGCGGGAGTTTAGGTTCCGGGGAGCTGTTTTTT,CASSEAASGSLGSGELFF
.,.,TRBJ1-2,TRBV18,TGTGCCAGCTCACAACTTACAGATAACTATGGCTACACCTTC,CASSQLTDNYGYTF
.,.,TRBJ2-7,TRBV6-2/TRBV6-3,TGTGCCAGCAGTTACTCGAGCAGTCTGTCGCGAGACAGGTTCGACGAGCAGTACTTC,CASSYSSSLSRDRFDEQYF
.,.,TRBJ2-7,TRBV28,TGTGCCAGCAGTTCGGATAGGCCCTCTAGCTCCTACGAGCAGTACTTC,CASSSDRPSSSYEQYF
TRBD2,few,TRBJ2-1,TRBV19,TGTGCCAGTAGTACAGTAGCGGGAGAGGGATCGGATGAGCAGTTCTTC,CASSTVAGEGSDEQFF